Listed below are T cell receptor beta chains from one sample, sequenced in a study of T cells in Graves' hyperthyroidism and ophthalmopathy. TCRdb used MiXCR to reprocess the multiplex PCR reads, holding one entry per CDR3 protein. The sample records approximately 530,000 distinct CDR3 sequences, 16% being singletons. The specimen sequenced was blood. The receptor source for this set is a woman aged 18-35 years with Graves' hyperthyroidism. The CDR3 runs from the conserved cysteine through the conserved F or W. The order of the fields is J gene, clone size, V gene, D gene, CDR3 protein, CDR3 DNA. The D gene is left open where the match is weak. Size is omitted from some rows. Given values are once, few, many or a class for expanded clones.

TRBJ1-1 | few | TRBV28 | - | CASSSLGVTEAFF | TGTGCCAGCAGTTCTCTCGGCGTTACTGAAGCTTTCTTT
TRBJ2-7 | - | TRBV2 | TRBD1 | CASKGTESYEQYF | TGTGCCAGCAAAGGGACAGAGTCCTACGAGCAGTACTTC
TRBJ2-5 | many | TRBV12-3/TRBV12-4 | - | CASSFVRGQETQYF | TGTGCCAGCAGTTTTGTGAGGGGACAAGAGACCCAGTACTTC
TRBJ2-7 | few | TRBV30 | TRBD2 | CAWDDGYGGRGAYEQYF | TGTGCCTGGGACGACGGATATGGCGGTCGGGGGGCCTACGAGCAGTACTTC
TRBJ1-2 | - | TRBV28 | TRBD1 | CASRTTGGAGGYTF | TGTGCCAGCAGGACGACAGGGGGCGCGGGCGGCTACACCTTC
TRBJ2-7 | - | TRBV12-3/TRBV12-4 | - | CASSLLRTAALSEQYF | TGTGCCAGCAGTTTACTCCGGACGGCGGCTTTATCCGAGCAGTACTTC
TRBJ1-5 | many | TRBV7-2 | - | CASSSYNQPQHF | TGTGCCAGCAGCTCTTATAATCAGCCCCAGCATTTT
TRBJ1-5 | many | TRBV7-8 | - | CASSDGGLNNQPQHF | TGTGCCAGCAGCGATGGAGGACTCAACAATCAGCCCCAGCATTTT
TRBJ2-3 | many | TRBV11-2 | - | CASSPWPSTTDTQYF | TGTGCCAGCAGCCCTTGGCCATCTACCACAGATACGCAGTATTTT
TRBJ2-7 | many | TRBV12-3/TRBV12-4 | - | CASSLSRDEQYF | TGTGCCAGCAGTTTAAGCAGGGACGAGCAGTACTTC
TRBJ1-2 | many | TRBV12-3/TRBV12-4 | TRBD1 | CASSPGQGGWGNYGYTF | TGTGCCAGCAGTCCGGGACAGGGGGGTTGGGGTAACTATGGCTACACCTTC
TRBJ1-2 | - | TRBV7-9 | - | CASSLALRGGYGYTF | TGTGCCAGCAGCTTAGCGCTACGGGGGGGATATGGCTACACCTTC
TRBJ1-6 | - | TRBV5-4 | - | CASRTDPGQSNSPLHF | TGTGCCAGCAGAACCGACCCTGGACAGAGTAATTCACCCCTCCACTTT
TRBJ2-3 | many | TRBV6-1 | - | CASSEYEGEEDTQYF | TGTGCCAGCAGTGAATACGAGGGGGAAGAGGATACGCAGTATTTT
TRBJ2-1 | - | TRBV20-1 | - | CSARDIFRAGNEQFF | TGCAGTGCTAGAGATATCTTCAGGGCGGGCAATGAGCAGTTCTTC
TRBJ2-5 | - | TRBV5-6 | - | CASSLVSGRETQYF | TGTGCCAGCAGCTTGGTTTCTGGGAGAGAGACCCAGTACTTC
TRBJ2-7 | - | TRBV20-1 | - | CSARGGRTKYEQYF | TGCAGTGCTAGAGGAGGGAGGACGAAATACGAGCAGTACTTC
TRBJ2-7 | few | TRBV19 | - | CASSLGTSTVYEQYF | TGTGCCAGTAGTCTCGGGACCAGTACGGTTTACGAGCAGTACTTC
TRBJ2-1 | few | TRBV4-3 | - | CASSQASGYNEQFF | TGCGCCAGCAGCCAAGCATCCGGCTACAATGAGCAGTTCTTC
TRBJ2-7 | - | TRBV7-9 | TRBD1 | CASSLAKTGYEQYF | TGTGCCAGCAGCTTAGCTAAGACAGGGTACGAGCAGTACTTC
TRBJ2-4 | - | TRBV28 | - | CASSLVAGYPKNIQYF | TGTGCCAGCAGTTTAGTGGCAGGGTACCCCAAAAACATTCAGTACTTC
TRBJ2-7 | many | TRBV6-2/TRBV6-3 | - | CASSFTGFSYEQYF | TGTGCCAGCAGTTTCACAGGTTTCTCCTACGAGCAGTACTTC
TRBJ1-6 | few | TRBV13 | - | CASSRILSNSPLHF | TGTGCCAGCAGCCGGATTCTGTCTAATTCACCCCTCCACTTT
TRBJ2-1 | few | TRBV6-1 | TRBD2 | CASSAASGEYNEQFF | TGTGCCAGCAGTGCCGCTAGCGGGGAGTACAATGAGCAGTTCTTC
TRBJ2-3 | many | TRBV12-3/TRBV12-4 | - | CASSLVVKPTDTQYF | TGTGCCAGCAGTTTGGTTGTGAAACCTACAGATACGCAGTATTTT
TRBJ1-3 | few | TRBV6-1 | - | CASTREGNTIYF | TGTGCCAGCACCAGGGAAGGAAACACCATATATTTT
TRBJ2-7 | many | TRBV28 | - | CASSFGSGYEQYF | TGTGCCAGCAGTTTTGGTAGCGGCTACGAGCAGTACTTC
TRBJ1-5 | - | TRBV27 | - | CASSLKYSNQPQHF | TGTGCCAGCAGTTTGAAATATAGCAATCAGCCCCAGCATTTT
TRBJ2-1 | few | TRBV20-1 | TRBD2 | CSARGDDALAGAYNEQFF | TGCAGTGCTAGAGGTGACGACGCACTAGCGGGAGCCTACAATGAGCAGTTCTTC
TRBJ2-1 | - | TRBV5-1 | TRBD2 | CASISPPSGPGDVNEQFF | TGCGCCAGCATTAGCCCTCCTAGCGGCCCCGGAGACGTCAATGAGCAGTTCTTC
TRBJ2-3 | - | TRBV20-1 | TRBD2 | CSARRREDGTDTQYF | TGCAGTGCTAGACGACGGGAGGATGGCACAGATACGCAGTATTTT
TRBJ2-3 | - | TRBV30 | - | CAWSSRGNQPQYF | TGTGCCTGGAGTAGCAGGGGCAATCAGCCCCAGTATTTT
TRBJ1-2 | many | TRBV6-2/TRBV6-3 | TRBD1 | CASSYDREGYGYTF | TGTGCCAGCAGTTACGACAGGGAAGGCTATGGCTACACCTTC
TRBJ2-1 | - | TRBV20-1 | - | CSAISDNSYEQFF | TGCAGTGCTATCTCGGACAACTCCTACGAGCAGTTCTTC
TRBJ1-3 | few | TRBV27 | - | CASSLSAKGAGNTIYF | TGTGCCAGCAGTTTATCTGCAAAAGGGGCCGGAAACACCATATATTTT
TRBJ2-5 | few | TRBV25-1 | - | CASSGWTEQETQYF | TGTGCCAGCAGTGGATGGACGGAGCAAGAGACCCAGTACTTC
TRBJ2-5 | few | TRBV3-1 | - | CASTTSVRETQYF | TGTGCCAGCACAACTAGTGTTCGGGAGACCCAGTACTTC
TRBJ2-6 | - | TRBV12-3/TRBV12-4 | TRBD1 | CASSRQGASGANVLTF | TGTGCCAGCAGCAGACAGGGGGCGAGTGGGGCCAACGTCCTGACTTTC
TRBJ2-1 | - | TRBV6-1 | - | CASNPLGLRGRKVNEQFF | TGTGCCAGCAACCCCTTGGGGCTGAGAGGGAGGAAGGTCAATGAGCAGTTCTTC
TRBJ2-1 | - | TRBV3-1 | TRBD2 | CASSHIGLAGGGNEQFF | TGTGCCAGCAGCCATATAGGACTAGCGGGAGGGGGTAATGAGCAGTTCTTC
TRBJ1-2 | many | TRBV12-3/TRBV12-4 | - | CASSPRRGLYGYTF | TGTGCCAGCAGTCCGCGGCGGGGACTATATGGCTACACCTTC
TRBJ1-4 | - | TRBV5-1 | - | CASSLPNEKLFF | TGCGCCAGCAGCTTGCCCAATGAAAAACTGTTTTTT
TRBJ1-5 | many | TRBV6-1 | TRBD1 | CASSARTGTGGDQPQHF | TGTGCCAGCAGTGCACGTACCGGGACAGGGGGCGATCAGCCCCAGCATTTT
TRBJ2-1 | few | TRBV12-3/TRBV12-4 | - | CASSLKEGSEQFF | TGTGCCAGCAGTTTAAAGGAAGGATCTGAGCAGTTCTTC
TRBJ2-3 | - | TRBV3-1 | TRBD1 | CASSQGGMGQGTDTQYF | TGTGCCAGCAGCCAAGGGGGAATGGGACAGGGCACAGATACGCAGTATTTT
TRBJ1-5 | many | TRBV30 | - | CAWRAQGRDQPQHF | TGTGCCTGGAGAGCACAGGGAAGGGACCAGCCCCAGCATTTT
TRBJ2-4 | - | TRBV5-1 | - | CASSGAGMTFGDIQYF | TGCGCCAGCAGCGGCGCGGGTATGACTTTTGGGGACATTCAGTACTTC
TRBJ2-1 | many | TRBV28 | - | CASSLHSGTTYNEQFF | TGTGCCAGCAGTTTACACAGCGGGACAACCTACAATGAGCAGTTCTTC
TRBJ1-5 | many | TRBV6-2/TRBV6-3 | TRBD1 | CASSRTGGGQPQHF | TGTGCCAGCAGCCGAACAGGGGGCGGTCAGCCCCAGCATTTT
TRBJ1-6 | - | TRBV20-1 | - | CSARGTPHNSPLHF | TGCAGTGCTAGAGGGACACCTCATAATTCACCCCTCCACTTT
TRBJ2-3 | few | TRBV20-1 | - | CSASPRGTLTDTQYF | TGCAGTGCTAGTCCCCGCGGGACCCTCACAGATACGCAGTATTTT
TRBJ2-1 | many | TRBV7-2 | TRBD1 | CASSSPPGTGAYNEQFF | TGTGCCAGCAGCTCCCCCCCCGGGACAGGGGCCTACAATGAGCAGTTCTTC